This T cell receptor beta chain was found in a study of graft-versus-host responses after intestinal transplantation. Measured with immunoSEQ multiplex PCR; TCRdb has only the in-frame clones, and not every one. The data show tens of thousands of clones, around nine tenths seen once. Note on this clone: Its antigen is not known.

The CDR3 extends over 13 amino acids. V trimming: 6 bases; J trimming: 6 bases; junction bases outside the gene matches: 1. Germline V CDR1 and CDR2: ENHRY, SYGVKD. Source: unstimulated CD4+ T cells sorted from spleen or lymph node cells, taken before transplant. The chain employs TRBV10-3 and TRBJ2-1; 11 positions agree with TRBD1. The clonotype was recovered from a human donor who was the organ donor for an intestinal transplant. The CDR3: CAIRGTGGNEQFF. The CDR3 bases are TGTGCCATCAGAGGGACAGGGGGCAATGAGCAGTTCTTC.